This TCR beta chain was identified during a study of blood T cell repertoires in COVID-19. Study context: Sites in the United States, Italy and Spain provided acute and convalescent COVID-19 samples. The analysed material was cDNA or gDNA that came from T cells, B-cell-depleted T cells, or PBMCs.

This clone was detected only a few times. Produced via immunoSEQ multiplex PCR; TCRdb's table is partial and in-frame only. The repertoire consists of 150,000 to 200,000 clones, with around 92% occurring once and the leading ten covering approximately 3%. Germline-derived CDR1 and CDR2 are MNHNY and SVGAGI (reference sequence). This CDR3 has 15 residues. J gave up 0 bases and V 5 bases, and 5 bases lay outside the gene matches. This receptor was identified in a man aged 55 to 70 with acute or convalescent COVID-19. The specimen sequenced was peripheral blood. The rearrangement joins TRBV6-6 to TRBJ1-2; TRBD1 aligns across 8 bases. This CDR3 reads CASSQTGASNYGYTF. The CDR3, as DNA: TGTGCCAGCAGTCAGACAGGGGCGTCTAACTATGGCTACACCTTC.